This T cell receptor beta chain came from a study of blood T cells in healthy people across ages. About this clonotype itself: What it binds is unknown.

V dropped 2 bases and J dropped 14 bases, with 16 bases sitting between them. This CDR3 contains 13 residues. Points from the study as a whole: When set beside aged donors, long-lived donors presented more naive CD4+ cells and higher diversity.

A sample-barcoded 5' primer and a J-beta primer mix were used in a second PCR of roughly 7 to 11 cycles. MiXCR, run by TCRdb on the 5' RACE reads, gives a single entry per CDR3 protein. The table includes fewer than 2,000,000 distinct CDR3 sequences, about two fifths detected once. Isolated per sample were at least 7 million PBMCs. The genes are TRBV12-3 or TRBV12-4 and TRBJ2-1; D might be TRBD2 (6 bases). The sequence was collected from a human donor in good health. The sample consisted of blood. In nucleotides, the CDR3 is TGTGCCAGCAGTTTAACTTCGGGGGTAGTGGAGTTCTTC. It specifies CASSLTSGVVEFF.